These T cell receptor beta chains were read from a single sample in a study of early T cells in non-severe SARS-CoV-2 infection. TCRdb itself ran the 5' RACE reads through MiXCR, one entry per CDR3 protein. The top ten hold approximately 5% of the sample, which has around 53,000 distinct CDR3 sequences, approximately 7.6% seen once. Input material: whole blood. These receptors all stem from an adult who was a healthcare worker with PCR-confirmed SARS-CoV-2 infection or an uninfected control (not recorded which). CDR3s include the opening cysteine and the closing phenylalanine or tryptophan.

V	J	CDR3
TRBV5-1	TRBJ2-1	CASSIRTGNEQFF
TRBV4-3	TRBJ2-7	CASSQDFEGGDYEQYF
TRBV6-5	TRBJ1-5	CASSRTAEYSNQPQHF
TRBV2	TRBJ1-2	CASSEEQFYGYTF
TRBV11-2	TRBJ2-1	CASSLKSGAYNEQFF
TRBV29-1	TRBJ2-2	CSVGQAYTGELFF
TRBV2	TRBJ2-1	CASSAQKPYNEQFF
TRBV7-9	TRBJ1-1	CASRLPGQVNTEAFF
TRBV7-8	TRBJ1-6	CASSTDRSGNSPLHF
TRBV7-9	TRBJ1-1	CAGSLEAGLNTEAFF
TRBV2	TRBJ2-2	CASSAGPFTGELFF